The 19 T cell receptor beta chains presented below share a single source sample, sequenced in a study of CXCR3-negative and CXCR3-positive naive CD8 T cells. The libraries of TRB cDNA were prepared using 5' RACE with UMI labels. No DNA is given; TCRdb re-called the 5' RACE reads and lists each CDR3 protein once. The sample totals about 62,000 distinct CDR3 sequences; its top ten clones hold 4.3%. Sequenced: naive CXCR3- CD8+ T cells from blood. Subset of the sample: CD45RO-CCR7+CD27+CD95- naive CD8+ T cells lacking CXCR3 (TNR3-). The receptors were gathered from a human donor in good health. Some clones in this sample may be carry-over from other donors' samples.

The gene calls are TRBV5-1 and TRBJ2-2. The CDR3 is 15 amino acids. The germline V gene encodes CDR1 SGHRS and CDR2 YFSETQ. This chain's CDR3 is CASSLFFAATGELFF.

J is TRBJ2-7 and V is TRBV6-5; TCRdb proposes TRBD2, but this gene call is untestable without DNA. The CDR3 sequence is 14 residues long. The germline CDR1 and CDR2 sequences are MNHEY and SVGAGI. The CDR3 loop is CASSYVRGRHEQYF.

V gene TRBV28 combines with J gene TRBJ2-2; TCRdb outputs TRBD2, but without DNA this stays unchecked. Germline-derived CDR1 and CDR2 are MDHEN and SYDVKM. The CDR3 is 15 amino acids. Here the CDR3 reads CASSLYLGGGGELFF.

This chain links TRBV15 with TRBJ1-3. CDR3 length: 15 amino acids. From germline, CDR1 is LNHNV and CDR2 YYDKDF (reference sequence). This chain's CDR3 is CATSSSRLGGNTIYF.

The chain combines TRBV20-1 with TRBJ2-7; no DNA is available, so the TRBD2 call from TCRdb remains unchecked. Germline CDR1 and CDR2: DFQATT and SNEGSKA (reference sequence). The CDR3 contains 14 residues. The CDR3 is CSARDLALSYEQYF.

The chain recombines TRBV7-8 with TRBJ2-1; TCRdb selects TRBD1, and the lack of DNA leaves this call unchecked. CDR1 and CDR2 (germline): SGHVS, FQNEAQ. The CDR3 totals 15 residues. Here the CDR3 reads CASILWDGGNNEQFF.

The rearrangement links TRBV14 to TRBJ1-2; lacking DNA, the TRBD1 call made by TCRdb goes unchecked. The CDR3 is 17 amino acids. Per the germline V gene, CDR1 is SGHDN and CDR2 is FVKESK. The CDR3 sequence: CASSQRSPLAEGYGYTF.

The CDR3: CASSTVPYEQYF. V is TRBV28 and J is TRBJ2-7. This CDR3 is built from 12 residues. Per the germline V gene, CDR1 is MDHEN and CDR2 is SYDVKM.

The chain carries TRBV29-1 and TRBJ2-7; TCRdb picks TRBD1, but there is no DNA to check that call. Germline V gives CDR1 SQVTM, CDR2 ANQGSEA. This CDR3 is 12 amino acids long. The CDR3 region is CSVDMGGDEQYF.

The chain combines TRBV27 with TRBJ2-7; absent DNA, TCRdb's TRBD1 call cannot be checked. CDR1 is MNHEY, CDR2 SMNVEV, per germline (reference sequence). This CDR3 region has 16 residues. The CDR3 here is CASSSRTDRKPYEQYF.

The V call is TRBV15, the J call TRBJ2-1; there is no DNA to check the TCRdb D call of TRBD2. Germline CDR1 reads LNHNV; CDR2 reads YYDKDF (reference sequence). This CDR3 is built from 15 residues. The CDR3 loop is CATTPDSSSYNEQFF.

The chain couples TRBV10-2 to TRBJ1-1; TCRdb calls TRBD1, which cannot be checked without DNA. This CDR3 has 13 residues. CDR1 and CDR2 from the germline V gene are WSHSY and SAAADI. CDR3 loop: CASSEGGAEEAFF.

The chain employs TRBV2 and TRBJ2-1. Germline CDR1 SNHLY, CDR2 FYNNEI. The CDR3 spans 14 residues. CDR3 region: CASSVDSSYNEQFF. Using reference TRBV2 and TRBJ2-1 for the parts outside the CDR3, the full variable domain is EPEVTQTPSHQVTQMGQEVILRCVPISNHLYFYWYRQILGQKVEFLVSFYNNEISEKSEIFDDQFSVERPDGSNFTLKIRSTKLEDSAMYFCASSVDSSYNEQFFGPGTRLTVL.

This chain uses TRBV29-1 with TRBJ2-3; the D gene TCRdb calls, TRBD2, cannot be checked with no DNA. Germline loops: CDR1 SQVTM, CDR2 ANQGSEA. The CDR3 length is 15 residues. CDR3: CSVPSLAGVTDTQYF.

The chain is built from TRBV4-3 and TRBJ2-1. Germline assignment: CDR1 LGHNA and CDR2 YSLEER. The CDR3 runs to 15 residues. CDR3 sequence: CASSRTVGSYNEQFF.

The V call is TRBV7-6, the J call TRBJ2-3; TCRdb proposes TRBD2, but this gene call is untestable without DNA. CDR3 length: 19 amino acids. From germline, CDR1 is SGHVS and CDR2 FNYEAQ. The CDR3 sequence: CASSFPGLAGPSSTDTQYF.

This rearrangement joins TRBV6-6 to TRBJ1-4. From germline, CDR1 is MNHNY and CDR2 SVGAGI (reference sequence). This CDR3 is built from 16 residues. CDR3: CASSYADDTTNEKLFF.

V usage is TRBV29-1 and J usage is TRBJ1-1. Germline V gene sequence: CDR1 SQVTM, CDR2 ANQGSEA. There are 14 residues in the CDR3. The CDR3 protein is CSVVLSGVNTEAFF.

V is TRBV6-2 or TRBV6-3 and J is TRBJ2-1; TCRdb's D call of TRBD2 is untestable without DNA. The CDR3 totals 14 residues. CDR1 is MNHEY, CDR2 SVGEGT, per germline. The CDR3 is CASSYSGLYNEQFF.